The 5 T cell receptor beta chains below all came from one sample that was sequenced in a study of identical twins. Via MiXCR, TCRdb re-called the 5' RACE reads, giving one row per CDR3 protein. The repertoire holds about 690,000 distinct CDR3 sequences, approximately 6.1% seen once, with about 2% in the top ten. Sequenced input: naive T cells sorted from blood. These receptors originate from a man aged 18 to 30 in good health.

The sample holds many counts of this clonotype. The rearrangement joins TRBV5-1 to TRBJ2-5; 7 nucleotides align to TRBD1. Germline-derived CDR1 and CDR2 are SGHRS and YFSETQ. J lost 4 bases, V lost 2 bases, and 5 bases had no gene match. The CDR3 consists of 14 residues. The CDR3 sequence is CASSFGQERETQYF. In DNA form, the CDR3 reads TGCGCCAGCAGCTTCGGACAGGAAAGAGAGACCCAGTACTTC.

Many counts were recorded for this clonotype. In DNA form, the CDR3 reads TGCAGCGTTGAAGGGGAACACTACGAGCAGTACTTC. Its protein is CSVEGEHYEQYF. This chain links TRBV29-1 with TRBJ2-7; D not certain. Germline CDR1 and CDR2: SQVTM and ANQGSEA. The CDR3 is 12 residues long. The V and J ends lost 1 base and 3 bases respectively, with 7 bases between them.

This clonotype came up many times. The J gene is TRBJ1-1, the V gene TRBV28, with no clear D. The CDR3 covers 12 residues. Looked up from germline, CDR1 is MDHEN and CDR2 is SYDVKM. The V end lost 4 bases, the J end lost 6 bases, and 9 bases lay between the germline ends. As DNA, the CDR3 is TGTGCCAGCAGTTATCGCGGCGCTGAAGCTTTCTTT. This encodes CASSYRGAEAFF.

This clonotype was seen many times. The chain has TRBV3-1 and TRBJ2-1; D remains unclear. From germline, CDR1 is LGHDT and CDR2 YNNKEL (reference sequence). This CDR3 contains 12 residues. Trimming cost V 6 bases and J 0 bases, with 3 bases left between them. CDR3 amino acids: CASSRSYNEQFF. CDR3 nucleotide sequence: TGTGCCAGCAGTCGCTCCTACAATGAGCAGTTCTTC.

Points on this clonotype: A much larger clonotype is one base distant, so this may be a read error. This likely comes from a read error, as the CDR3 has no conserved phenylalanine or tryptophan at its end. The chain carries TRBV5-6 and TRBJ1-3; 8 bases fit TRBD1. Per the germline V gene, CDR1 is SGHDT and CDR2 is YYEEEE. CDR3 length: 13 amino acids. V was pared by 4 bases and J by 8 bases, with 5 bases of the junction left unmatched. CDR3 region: CASSVDRAHTIYC. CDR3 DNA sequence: TGTGCCAGCAGCGTGGACAGGGCTCACACCATATATTGT.